Below are 29 T cell receptor beta chains sequenced from a single sample in a study of OX40 agonist ivuxolimab in advanced cancers. Produced via immunoSEQ multiplex PCR; TCRdb's table is partial and in-frame only. The sample has approximately 50,000 clones; about nine tenths are singletons. Source: CD4+ or CD8+ T cells sorted from blood, taken in a trial of the OX40 agonist ivuxolimab. These receptors all stem from an adult with an advanced solid tumor such as melanoma, head and neck, liver or kidney cancer.

The V and J genes are TRBV4-2 and TRBJ1-6, with D perhaps matching TRBD1 (5 bases). The CDR3 loop spans 15 amino acids. The germline gives CDR1 LGHNA, CDR2 YNFKEQ. The germline V and J ends were trimmed by 4 bases and 6 bases, with 13 bases remaining between them. Written as DNA, the CDR3 is TGTGCCAGCAGCCCCCAGGGTCTAACTAATTCACCCCTCCACTTT. It yields the protein CASSPQGLTNSPLHF.

This clone was recorded only once. The chain couples TRBV18 to TRBJ1-1; 11 positions match TRBD1. This CDR3 is 14 amino acids long. The germline V gene encodes CDR1 KGHSH and CDR2 LQKENI. Trimming cost V 5 bases and J 3 bases; bases outside gene matches: 2. CDR3 DNA: TGTGCCAGCTCAGTGGGACAGGGGGACACTGAAGCTTTCTTT. This codes for CASSVGQGDTEAFF. Combining the CDR3 with reference TRBV18 and TRBJ1-1 gives the whole variable domain NAGVMQNPRHLVRRRGQEARLRCSPMKGHSHVYWYRQLPEEGLKFMVYLQKENIIDESGMPKERFSAEFPKEGPSILRIQQVVRGDSAAYFCASSVGQGDTEAFFGQGTRLTVV.

V and J are TRBV19 and TRBJ2-3; 7 bases align to TRBD1. Germline V CDR1 and CDR2: LNHDA, SQIVND (reference sequence). The CDR3 has 15 amino acids. V shed 4 bases and J 4 bases; nucleotides not matched to a gene: 8. The CDR3 spells CASSTADRASDTQYF. The CDR3 nucleotides are TGTGCCAGTAGTACCGCCGACAGGGCTTCAGATACGCAGTATTTT.

J is TRBJ1-1 and V is TRBV6-1, with D maybe TRBD1 (6 bases). Germline CDR1 MNHNS, CDR2 SASEGT. Trimming cost V 7 bases and J 0 bases, with 15 bases left between them. There are 15 residues in the CDR3. The CDR3 nucleotides read TGTGCCAGCACCGTCTTGGGGGGCATGAACACTGAAGCTTTCTTT. It codes for CASTVLGGMNTEAFF.

The V gene is TRBV19, the J gene TRBJ2-7, with TRBD2 identical over 8 bases. The CDR3 is 14 residues long. Germline V lookup: CDR1 LNHDA, CDR2 SQIVND (reference sequence). V was clipped by 5 bases and J by 3 bases; unmatched bases: 6. The CDR3, as DNA: TGTGCCAGTAGTGGGGCTAGCGGGTACTACGAGCAGTACTTC. Protein: CASSGASGYYEQYF.

By share, this clone counts as medium-sized (0.01 to 0.1%). V is TRBV5-1 and J is TRBJ1-1; D is uncertain. CDR3 length: 15 residues. In germline, CDR1 is SGHRS, CDR2 YFSETQ. The V end lost 3 bases, the J end lost 0 bases, and 12 bases lay between the germline ends. The CDR3 DNA is TGCGCCAGCAGCTGGCAGGCGGAGGTGAACACTGAAGCTTTCTTT. It yields the protein CASSWQAEVNTEAFF.

This chain connects TRBV2 to TRBJ2-5; unclear D gene. The ends were cut back, 6 bases at V and 6 bases at J, with 11 bases in the middle. The V gene's germline CDR1 is SNHLY and CDR2 FYNNEI. CDR3 length equals 12 residues. DNA of the CDR3: TGTGCCAGCAGCCCGACTCCAAAGACCCAGTACTTC. This encodes CASSPTPKTQYF.

This clone was seen a single time. The J gene is TRBJ2-1, the V gene TRBV5-1, with no clear D. Trimming removed 0 bases from V and 4 bases from J, with 5 bases in between. CDR1 and CDR2 from the germline V gene are SGHRS and YFSETQ. The CDR3 spans 13 residues. CDR3 DNA: TGCGCCAGCAGCTTGGCCTTATACAATGAGCAGTTCTTC. Protein product: CASSLALYNEQFF.

V is TRBV5-1 and J is TRBJ1-4, with D possibly TRBD1 on 5 matching bases. Trimming took off 2 bases at V and 2 bases at J, with 7 bases between the two ends. CDR3 length equals 14 residues. The germline V gene has CDR1 SGHRS and CDR2 YFSETQ. As DNA, the CDR3 is TGCGCCAGCAGCTTAGACAGCACTAATGAAAAACTGTTTTTT. Protein: CASSLDSTNEKLFF.

The rearrangement joins TRBV10-1 to TRBJ2-4; 8 nucleotides line up with TRBD1. Germline values: CDR1 WNHNN, CDR2 SYGVQD (reference sequence). The CDR3 runs to 14 residues. V was clipped by 2 bases and J by 9 bases; unmatched bases: 6. The CDR3 sequence: CASSESGQGGIQYF. The CDR3 bases are TGCGCCAGCAGTGAGAGTGGACAGGGAGGCATTCAGTACTTC.

The table lists this clone with a count of one. The chain combines TRBV6-1 with TRBJ2-2; D unclear. With 2 bases removed from V and 7 bases from J, the gap between germline ends came to 14 bases. Germline V gene sequence: CDR1 MNHNS, CDR2 SASEGT. The CDR3 length is 15 residues. The CDR3 loop is CASSESALGIGELFF. The CDR3 nucleotides are TGTGCCAGCAGTGAATCGGCCTTGGGGATCGGGGAGCTGTTTTTT.

The gene calls are TRBV5-4 and TRBJ2-2; D unresolved. Germline loops: CDR1 SGHNT, CDR2 YYREEE (reference sequence). Trimming shortened V by 4 bases and J by 4 bases, and 8 bases separated the two germline ends. The CDR3 length is 13 residues. CDR3 bases: TGTGCCAGCAGCACCGACGGCACCGGGGAGCTGTTTTTT. As protein: CASSTDGTGELFF.

In its sample, this clone was seen a few times. This chain joins TRBV10-3 and TRBJ2-7, with 9 positions matching TRBD1. Germline V gives CDR1 ENHRY, CDR2 SYGVKD. The CDR3 runs 14 residues. Trimming cost V 10 bases and J 4 bases; bases outside gene matches: 11. The CDR3 region is CATYSGTGTYEQYF. The CDR3 region has the DNA TGTGCCACCTATTCCGGGACAGGGACTTACGAGCAGTACTTC.

This chain uses TRBV2 with TRBJ1-6, with TRBD1 as a possible D gene (5 bases). This CDR3 is 14 amino acids long. The ends were cut back, 7 bases at V and 7 bases at J, with 14 bases in the middle. Germline-derived CDR1 and CDR2 are SNHLY and FYNNEI. The CDR3 region is CASKDPGFNSPLHF. The CDR3 nucleotides are TGTGCCAGCAAGGACCCAGGGTTCAATTCACCCCTCCACTTT.

The rearrangement links TRBV27 to TRBJ1-2, with 9 bases that match TRBD1. This CDR3 is built from 16 residues. J lost 3 bases, V lost 6 bases, and 11 bases had no gene match. Germline V gene lookup returns CDR1 MNHEY and CDR2 SMNVEV (reference sequence). DNA of the CDR3: TGTGCCAGCAGCCACTCACAGGGGGCAAGGCACTATGGCTACACCTTC. Translating it yields CASSHSQGARHYGYTF.

The table lists this clone with a few counts. The chain joins TRBV19 to TRBJ2-2; 9 positions match TRBD1. V was pared by 4 bases and J by 2 bases, with 8 bases of the junction left unmatched. The CDR3 has 17 amino acids. From germline, CDR1 is LNHDA and CDR2 SQIVND (reference sequence). The CDR3 nucleotides are TGTGCCAGTAGTACGGGGACAGGGAGGAAAAACACCGGGGAGCTGTTTTTT. Its protein is CASSTGTGRKNTGELFF.

The chain is built from TRBV9 and TRBJ2-5; 14 positions match TRBD2. The J segment lost 5 bases and the V segment lost 4 bases, leaving 7 bases of the junction unmatched. Germline values: CDR1 SGDLS, CDR2 YYNGEE. There are 16 residues in the CDR3. The CDR3: CASSPRTSGRLETQYF. CDR3 coding DNA: TGTGCCAGCAGCCCCCGGACTAGCGGGAGGCTGGAGACCCAGTACTTC.

The J gene is TRBJ1-2, the V gene TRBV5-1, with D possibly being TRBD1 (5 bases). Trimming removed 0 bases from V and 1 base from J, with 10 bases in between. This CDR3 is built from 15 residues. Germline V gives CDR1 SGHRS, CDR2 YFSETQ. DNA for the CDR3: TGCGCCAGCAGCTTGGCCCAGGGCGGTAACTATGGCTACACCTTC. Translation gives CASSLAQGGNYGYTF.

The J gene is TRBJ2-1, the V gene TRBV30; TRBD2 agrees at 7 bases. The CDR3 covers 12 residues. Unmatched junction bases numbered 5, after V lost 3 bases and J lost 9 bases. In germline, CDR1 is GTSNPN, CDR2 SVGIG (reference sequence). CDR3 sequence: CAWRGLVFEQFF. The CDR3 coding sequence is TGTGCCTGGAGAGGACTAGTTTTTGAGCAGTTCTTC.

The V call is TRBV30, the J call TRBJ2-7, with TRBD2 as a possible D gene (6 bases). Per germline, CDR1 GTSNPN and CDR2 SVGIG (reference sequence). Trimming removed 2 bases at V and 3 bases at J, with 11 bases between. There are 13 residues in the CDR3. The CDR3 sequence: CAWSLGGLYEQYF. CDR3 DNA sequence: TGTGCCTGGAGTTTGGGGGGACTCTACGAGCAGTACTTC.

This clone was counted between two and nine times. The chain links TRBV18 to TRBJ1-1; D is unresolved. V lost 5 bases and J lost 1, with 20 bases in between. This CDR3 is 17 amino acids long. Germline-derived CDR1 and CDR2 are KGHSH and LQKENI. The CDR3 region has the DNA TGTGCCAGCTCATTGAATCGGGCCTCAGGAGGGAACACTGAAGCTTTCTTT. It translates to CASSLNRASGGNTEAFF.

V gene TRBV7-9 combines with J gene TRBJ2-5; D call uncertain. CDR1 SEHNR and CDR2 FQNEAQ come from the germline V gene (reference sequence). This CDR3 spans 15 amino acids. Trimming shortened V by 2 bases and J by 2 bases, and 12 bases separated the two germline ends. The CDR3 nucleotides read TGTGCCAGCAGCTTAAGAAGTGGACCGCAAGAGACCCAGTACTTC. It yields the protein CASSLRSGPQETQYF. Variable domain in full (rest from reference TRBV7-9 and TRBJ2-5): DTGVSQNPRHKITKRGQNVTFRCDPISEHNRLYWYRQTLGQGPEFLTYFQNEAQLEKSRLLSDRFSAERPKGSFSTLEIQRTEQGDSAMYLCASSLRSGPQETQYFGPGTRLLVL.

The chain couples TRBV28 to TRBJ1-2; D gene ambiguous. The V gene lost 3 bases and the J gene lost 2 bases, with 10 bases spanning the gap. This CDR3 has 14 residues. The germline CDR1 and CDR2 sequences are MDHEN and SYDVKM. This chain's CDR3 is CASSFYRSNYGYTF. The CDR3 DNA reads TGTGCCAGCAGTTTTTATCGGTCCAACTATGGCTACACCTTC.

This clone came up a few times. CDR3 DNA sequence: TGTGCCAGTAGTAGGGACTACCCAAACCCCAACTACAATGAGCAGTTCTTC. Amino acids: CASSRDYPNPNYNEQFF. This chain uses TRBV19 with TRBJ2-1; 7 nucleotides agree with TRBD2. V trimming: 4 bases; J trimming: 3 bases; junction bases outside the gene matches: 12. Germline V gives CDR1 LNHDA, CDR2 SQIVND (reference sequence). The CDR3 is 17 residues long.

Note on this clone: The sample carries other DNA sequences with the same CDR3. The chain combines TRBV7-9 with TRBJ1-5, with D unclear. V dropped 5 bases and J dropped 4 bases, with 9 bases sitting between them. The germline gives CDR1 SEHNR, CDR2 FQNEAQ (reference sequence). This CDR3 has 13 residues. CDR3 residues: CASSPVGNQPQHF. The CDR3 DNA reads as TGTGCCAGCAGCCCCGTTGGGAATCAGCCCCAGCATTTT. Based on the CDR3 plus reference TRBV7-9 and TRBJ1-5, the full variable domain is DTGVSQNPRHKITKRGQNVTFRCDPISEHNRLYWYRQTLGQGPEFLTYFQNEAQLEKSRLLSDRFSAERPKGSFSTLEIQRTEQGDSAMYLCASSPVGNQPQHFGDGTRLSIL.

The CDR3 coding sequence is TGTGCCAGCTCACCAGCACAGGGATCCATCAACATTCAGTACTTC. This translates into CASSPAQGSINIQYF. This chain links TRBV18 with TRBJ2-4; possible D gene TRBD1, 6 bases. The CDR3 runs to 15 residues. Per the germline V gene, CDR1 is KGHSH and CDR2 is LQKENI. V lost 2 bases, J lost 7 bases, and 15 bases lay in between.

The rearrangement joins TRBV19 to TRBJ2-1; D gene uncertain. CDR1 LNHDA and CDR2 SQIVND come from the germline V gene (reference sequence). The CDR3 has 16 amino acids. With 9 bases removed from V and 0 bases from J, the gap between germline ends came to 18 bases. CDR3 sequence (DNA): TGTGCCAGCTCCAGCTCTCGCTTAAGCTCCTACAATGAGCAGTTCTTC. This encodes CASSSSRLSSYNEQFF.

The CDR3 protein is CASSLGASRFSDTQYF. The CDR3 DNA is TGCGCCAGCAGCTTGGGGGCTAGTAGGTTTTCAGATACGCAGTATTTT. The chain uses TRBV5-1 and TRBJ2-3; D gene uncertain. Between the trimmed V and J ends, which lost 0 bases and 4 bases, there was a span of 15 bases. CDR1 and CDR2 from the germline V gene are SGHRS and YFSETQ. The CDR3 is 16 amino acids. Drawing the rest from reference TRBV5-1 and TRBJ2-3, the complete variable domain is KAGVTQTPRYLIKTRGQQVTLSCSPISGHRSVSWYQQTPGQGLQFLFEYFSETQRNKGNFPGRFSGRQFSNSRSEMNVSTLELGDSALYLCASSLGASRFSDTQYFGPGTRLTVL.

The table lists this clone with a count of one. This chain links TRBV13 with TRBJ2-2; 9 bases line up with TRBD1. The V gene's germline CDR1 is PRHDT and CDR2 FYEKMQ (reference sequence). The CDR3 has 16 residues. Trimming removed 6 bases from V and 5 bases from J; junction bases left unmatched: 10. CDR3: CASSEVTGGRTGELFF. CDR3 bases: TGTGCCAGCAGTGAAGTAACAGGGGGCCGGACCGGGGAGCTGTTTTTT.